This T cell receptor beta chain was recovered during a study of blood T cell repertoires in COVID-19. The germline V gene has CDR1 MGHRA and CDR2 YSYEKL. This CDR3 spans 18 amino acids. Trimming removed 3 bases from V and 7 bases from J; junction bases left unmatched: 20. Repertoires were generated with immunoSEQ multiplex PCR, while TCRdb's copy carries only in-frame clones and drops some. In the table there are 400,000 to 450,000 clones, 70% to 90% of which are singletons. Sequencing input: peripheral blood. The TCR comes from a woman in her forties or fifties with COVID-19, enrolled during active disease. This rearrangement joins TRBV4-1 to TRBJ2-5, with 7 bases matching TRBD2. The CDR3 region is CASSQAHGGGEVSWTQYF. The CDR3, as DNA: TGCGCCAGCAGCCAGGCTCATGGGGGGGGAGAAGTTTCTTGGACCCAGTACTTC.